Listed here are 25 T cell receptor beta chains from one sample, sequenced in a study of response to subunit inactivated influenza vaccine. TCRdb called the RT-PCR reads again in MiXCR, with one record for every CDR3 protein. There are 600,000 to 850,000 distinct CDR3 sequences in the sample; 12% to 15% occur only once, and about 7.6% lies in the top ten. The material sequenced was PBMCs from blood, taken around two weeks before vaccination. All receptors derive from a man aged 50 or older who received an inactivated influenza vaccine.

This clonotype came up a few times. This chain joins TRBV7-2 and TRBJ2-3; TRBD2 agrees at 7 bases. Germline values: CDR1 SGHTA, CDR2 FQGNSA. This CDR3 is built from 15 residues. With V trimmed by 1 base and J by 6 bases, 7 bases remained unmatched. This chain's CDR3 is CASSLERWEGDTQYF. In DNA, the CDR3 is TGTGCCAGCAGCTTAGAAAGGTGGGAGGGGGATACGCAGTATTTT. Full variable domain (remainder filled in from reference TRBV7-2 and TRBJ2-3): GAGVSQSPSNKVTEKGKDVELRCDPISGHTALYWYRQSLGQGLEFLIYFQGNSAPDKSGLPSDRFSAERTGGSVSTLTIQRTQQEDSAVYLCASSLERWEGDTQYFGPGTRLTVL.

This chain links TRBV24-1 with TRBJ2-4, with 8 bases that match TRBD1. Germline V gene data show CDR1 as KGHDR and CDR2 as SFDVKD. The CDR3 is made up of 17 amino acids. Losses at the gene ends were 4 bases for V and 0 bases for J; bases not matched to a gene: 7. CDR3 amino acids: CATSEGRTGLAKNIQYF. CDR3 nucleotide sequence: TGTGCCACCAGTGAAGGGCGGACAGGGTTAGCCAAAAACATTCAGTACTTC.

V and J are TRBV4-2 and TRBJ1-6; maybe TRBD1 (5 bases). The V gene's germline CDR1 is LGHNA and CDR2 YNFKEQ. V was pared by 3 bases and J by 6 bases, with 15 bases between. This CDR3 is 16 amino acids long. The chain's CDR3 is CASSQTTVQGNSPLHF. Here the CDR3 DNA reads TGTGCCAGCAGCCAGACGACAGTCCAGGGTAATTCACCCCTCCACTTT.

This clonotype has ten or more counts. The genes are TRBV5-6 and TRBJ2-1; 9 bases are shared with TRBD2. Germline loops: CDR1 SGHDT, CDR2 YYEEEE. This CDR3 spans 15 amino acids. After removal of 1 base from V and 2 bases from J, the junction contained 1 base not matched to a gene. CDR3 sequence: CASSLPSGAYNEQFF. CDR3 DNA: TGTGCCAGCAGCTTGCCTAGCGGGGCCTACAATGAGCAGTTCTTC. The complete variable domain, with remaining parts taken from reference TRBV5-6 and TRBJ2-1, reads DAGVTQSPTHLIKTRGQQVTLRCSPKSGHDTVSWYQQALGQGPQFIFQYYEEEERQRGNFPDRFSGHQFPNYSSELNVNALLLGDSALYLCASSLPSGAYNEQFFGPGTRLTVL.

This clonotype appeared a few times. The J gene is TRBJ2-3, the V gene TRBV2; weak D call: TRBD2 (5 bases). CDR1 is SNHLY and CDR2 is FYNNEI in the germline V gene. The CDR3 contains 12 residues. The V gene lost 6 bases and the J gene lost 4 bases, with 8 bases spanning the gap. This chain's CDR3 is CASRKLADTQYF. DNA of the CDR3: TGTGCCAGCAGGAAACTAGCAGATACGCAGTATTTT.

The rearrangement joins TRBV20-1 to TRBJ2-2; 8 bases line up with TRBD2. CDR3 length: 17 residues. Germline CDR1 DFQATT, CDR2 SNEGSKA (reference sequence). The V and J ends lost 1 base and 1 base, in that order; junction bases with no gene match: 8. Here the CDR3 reads CSARGSSGGGNTGELFF. CDR3 in DNA: TGCAGTGCTAGAGGGTCGAGCGGGGGTGGGAACACCGGGGAGCTGTTTTTT.

The chain combines TRBV9 with TRBJ1-1; 7 bases are shared with TRBD1. The CDR3 loop spans 15 amino acids. J lost 1 base, V lost 4 bases, and 7 bases had no gene match. From germline, CDR1 is SGDLS and CDR2 YYNGEE. For the CDR3, the DNA is TGTGCCAGCAGCAGGGGACAGCTAAAGAACACTGAAGCTTTCTTT. Translation: CASSRGQLKNTEAFF.

This clonotype was observed many times. CDR3: CATSDSDSGSYNEQFF. Written as DNA, the CDR3 is TGTGCCACCAGTGACTCAGATAGCGGGAGCTACAATGAGCAGTTCTTC. V and J are TRBV24-1 and TRBJ2-1, with 9 bases lining up with TRBD2. The CDR3 totals 16 residues. V was clipped by 4 bases and J by 3 bases; unmatched bases: 6. Per germline, CDR1 KGHDR and CDR2 SFDVKD.

This clonotype has at least ten counts. The rearrangement links TRBV7-8 to TRBJ2-1; D may be TRBD1 or TRBD2 (5 bases each). Trimming pared 1 base from V and 0 bases from J, leaving 13 bases between. Germline V lookup: CDR1 SGHVS, CDR2 FQNEAQ. The CDR3 is 17 residues long. The CDR3 sequence is CASSLVPGASSYNEQFF. CDR3 nucleotides: TGTGCCAGCAGCTTAGTCCCCGGGGCTAGCTCCTACAATGAGCAGTTCTTC.

The genes are TRBV20-1 and TRBJ1-2; D is ambiguous. The V and J ends lost 6 bases and 7 bases respectively, with 6 bases between them. Germline CDR1 and CDR2: DFQATT and SNEGSKA (reference sequence). This CDR3 has 9 residues. This CDR3 reads CSAEGGYTF. For the CDR3, the DNA is TGCAGTGCGGAGGGTGGCTACACCTTC.

The J gene is TRBJ1-3, the V gene TRBV5-1; D perhaps matches TRBD1 (5 bases). Trimming took off 5 bases at V and 0 bases at J, with 18 bases between the two ends. The CDR3 extends over 17 amino acids. Germline CDR1 reads SGHRS; CDR2 reads YFSETQ. CDR3 nucleotide sequence: TGCGCCAGCAGGCCCGACAGCCCCCCGAGCTCTGGAAACACCATATATTTT. Its protein product is CASRPDSPPSSGNTIYF.

In this sample, this clonotype turned up many times. The rearrangement links TRBV7-8 to TRBJ2-1; 9 bases match TRBD2. Germline loops: CDR1 SGHVS, CDR2 FQNEAQ. V was clipped by 2 bases and J by 4 bases; unmatched bases: 0. The CDR3 loop spans 14 amino acids. The CDR3 region is CASSLLAGYNEQFF. The CDR3 coding sequence is TGTGCCAGCAGCTTACTAGCGGGGTACAATGAGCAGTTCTTC.

This clonotype was counted between two and nine times. The chain joins TRBV7-9 to TRBJ2-1, with 13 positions matching TRBD2. Germline V gene data show CDR1 as SEHNR and CDR2 as FQNEAQ (reference sequence). This CDR3 is built from 17 residues. Trimming at V came to 5 bases and at J to 7 bases, leaving 11 bases not matched to a gene. The DNA of the CDR3 is TGTGCCAGCAGCGATTGGACTAGCGGGAGTAGTAAAAATGAGCAGTTCTTC. Protein sequence: CASSDWTSGSSKNEQFF.

The rearrangement links TRBV6-5 to TRBJ2-5, with D unresolved. V was trimmed by 0 bases and J by 2 bases, leaving 7 bases between them. The CDR3 extends over 14 amino acids. Germline assignment: CDR1 MNHEY and CDR2 SVGAGI. CDR3 loop: CASSYSRQQETQYF. The CDR3 DNA sequence: TGTGCCAGCAGTTACTCGAGGCAGCAAGAGACCCAGTACTTC.

The chain joins TRBV2 to TRBJ2-1; 9 bases agree with TRBD2. This CDR3 comprises 15 residues. Germline V CDR1 and CDR2: SNHLY, FYNNEI. The V segment lost 5 bases and the J segment 4 bases; nucleotides outside the gene matches: 6. The CDR3 coding sequence is TGTGCCAGCAGTACCCGGCTAGCGGGGTACAATGAGCAGTTCTTC. Residues: CASSTRLAGYNEQFF.

This clonotype turned up a few times. The chain couples TRBV7-9 to TRBJ1-4, with 7 bases matching TRBD1. Germline V gives CDR1 SEHNR, CDR2 FQNEAQ (reference sequence). The CDR3 is made up of 14 amino acids. V lost 5 bases to trimming and J lost 5 bases; unmatched junction nucleotides: 5. As DNA, the CDR3 is TGTGCCAGCAGCGCCGGGACAGTAAATGAAAAACTGTTTTTT. Translating it yields CASSAGTVNEKLFF. Filled out from reference TRBV7-9 and TRBJ1-4, the complete variable domain reads DTGVSQNPRHKITKRGQNVTFRCDPISEHNRLYWYRQTLGQGPEFLTYFQNEAQLEKSRLLSDRFSAERPKGSFSTLEIQRTEQGDSAMYLCASSAGTVNEKLFFGSGTQLSVL.

This clonotype was detected ten times or more. The chain is built from TRBV6-4 and TRBJ2-4; the D gene is possibly TRBD1 (8 bases). With 2 bases removed from V and 3 bases from J, the gap between germline ends came to 23 bases. The CDR3 extends over 19 amino acids. Germline-derived CDR1 and CDR2 are MRHNA and SNTAGT. CDR3 in amino acids: CASSDPTGGEFTSKNIQYF. CDR3 sequence (DNA): TGTGCCAGCAGTGACCCCACAGGGGGGGAATTTACAAGCAAAAACATTCAGTACTTC.

There are a few counts of this clonotype. The chain combines TRBV7-9 with TRBJ1-1; 8 bases line up with TRBD1. With 4 bases clipped from V and 7 bases from J, the junction kept 8 bases outside the gene matches. From germline, CDR1 is SEHNR and CDR2 FQNEAQ (reference sequence). The CDR3 loop spans 14 amino acids. CDR3 DNA: TGTGCCAGCAGCTCCGCAGGGGGCGCGTATGAAGCTTTCTTT. Translation gives CASSSAGGAYEAFF.

The rearrangement uses TRBV28 and TRBJ2-2, with a possible D match to TRBD1 (6 bases). Trimming shortened V by 11 bases and J by 6 bases, and 13 bases separated the two germline ends. Germline CDR1 reads MDHEN; CDR2 reads SYDVKM. The CDR3 totals 12 residues. CDR3 sequence (DNA): TGTGCCGCAGCAGCAGGGGCCGGGGAGCTGTTTTTT. It translates to CAAAAGAGELFF.

The J gene is TRBJ2-1, the V gene TRBV20-1; a possible D gene is TRBD2 (6 bases). Trimming shortened V by 0 bases and J by 5 bases, and 14 bases separated the two germline ends. CDR1 is DFQATT, CDR2 SNEGSKA, per germline (reference sequence). The CDR3 length is 15 residues. CDR3 in DNA: TGCAGTGCTAGAGATCTCCTGCGGACTAACAATGAGCAGTTCTTC. Translating gives CSARDLLRTNNEQFF.

This clonotype was observed a handful of times. The chain links TRBV11-3 to TRBJ2-2; D is ambiguous. The V end was cut by 2 bases, the J end by 6 bases, with 7 bases between. The germline CDR1 and CDR2 sequences are SGHNT and YENEEA. The CDR3 sequence is 13 residues long. CDR3 nucleotides: TGTGCCAGCAGCTTATCTTACGCCGGGGAGCTGTTTTTT. It codes for CASSLSYAGELFF.

This chain connects TRBV10-3 to TRBJ2-1; TRBD1 might be the D (5 bases). CDR3 length equals 11 residues. Germline-derived CDR1 and CDR2 are ENHRY and SYGVKD. Trimming left V 3 bases short and J 9 bases short, with 6 bases between. The CDR3 DNA reads TGTGCCATCAGTGAAGGGGTTGAGCAGTTCTTC. Amino acid sequence: CAISEGVEQFF.

This clonotype was seen a few times. The chain couples TRBV12-3 or TRBV12-4 to TRBJ2-1, with 12 bases aligning to TRBD2. V lost 6 bases and J lost 8; bases outside the gene matches: 11. CDR3 length: 16 amino acids. CDR3 nucleotide sequence: TGTGCCAGCAGGGCGGGACTAGCGGGCCCATTGGATGAGCAGTTCTTC. Translated: CASRAGLAGPLDEQFF.

The sample holds a few counts of this clonotype. The chain has TRBV4-3 and TRBJ1-6; TRBD1 matches at 8 bases. The germline CDR1 and CDR2 sequences are LGHNA and YSLEER. V shed 0 bases, J shed 3 bases, and the junction held 4 bases outside the gene matches. The CDR3 is 17 residues long. CDR3 region: CASSQEPGQGYNSPLHF. The DNA for the CDR3 is TGCGCCAGCAGCCAAGAGCCTGGACAGGGCTATAATTCACCCCTCCACTTT.

This clonotype has more than one count but fewer than ten. The rearrangement uses TRBV4-2 and TRBJ1-2; 9 nucleotides line up with TRBD1. Per the germline V gene, CDR1 is LGHNA and CDR2 is YNFKEQ. J lost 4 bases, V lost 3 bases, and 6 bases had no gene match. CDR3 size: 15 residues. The DNA of the CDR3 is TGTGCCAGCAGCCAGAACCCGGACAGGGGCTATGGCTACACCTTC. Protein product: CASSQNPDRGYGYTF.